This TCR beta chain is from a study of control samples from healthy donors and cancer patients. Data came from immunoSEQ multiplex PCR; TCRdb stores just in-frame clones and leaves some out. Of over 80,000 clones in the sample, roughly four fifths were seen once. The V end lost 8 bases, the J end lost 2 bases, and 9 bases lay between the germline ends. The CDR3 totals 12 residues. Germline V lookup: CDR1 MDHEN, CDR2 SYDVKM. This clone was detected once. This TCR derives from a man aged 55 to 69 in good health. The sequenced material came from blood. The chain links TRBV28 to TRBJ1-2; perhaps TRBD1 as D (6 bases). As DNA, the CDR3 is TGTGCCAGCGGGCAGGGGAACTATGGCTACACCTTC. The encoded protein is CASGQGNYGYTF.